Described below is a single T cell receptor delta chain sequence and its context. TCRdb reran clone calling via CATT on the reads. The sample gives thousands of delta-chain clones, approximately 10% of which show up once; about 7% is in the top ten. Germline loops: CDR1 GEAIGNYY, CDR2 EKD. V shed 2 bases and J 0 bases; nucleotides not matched to a gene: 12. This CDR3 is built from 18 residues. The data were obtained in a study of gamma-delta chains in newborns, infants, children. On the study more broadly: Microbial exposure reportedly drives polyclonal innate γδ T cell expansion after birth.

The gene calls are TRDV2 and TRDJ1, with 9 bases that match TRDD3. Assignment of the J gene here rests on matching the DNA to germline, because TCRdb gives none. The sequence derives from a child who was a newborn, infant or young child, either healthy, febrile or measles-vaccinated (not recorded which). The sample was blood. The CDR3 sequence is CACDRRGLGDKHTDKLIF. Written as DNA, the CDR3 is TGTGCCTGTGACAGACGTGGACTGGGGGACAAACACACCGATAAACTCATCTTT.